This entry concerns a single TCR beta chain. Its antigen is not known. These data are taken from a study of CD8 T cells in ankylosing spondylitis. Study-level points and caveats: Significant enrichment of disease-linked clones was reportedly seen in matched ankylosing spondylitis synovial fluid. Blood of patients with ankylosing spondylitis appeared to be characterized by a TCR beta motif of several highly homologous variants. As for the disease-linked clones, they showed a CD8+ phenotype and occurred at relatively low frequencies in peripheral blood. In the blood and synovial fluid of reactive arthritis, some motif variants had been previously reported.

The TCR beta libraries were generated through quantitative 5'-RACE incorporating molecular barcodes. TCRdb used MiXCR to reprocess the 5' RACE reads, holding one entry per CDR3 protein. In the table there are over 450,000 distinct CDR3 sequences, 12% of which are singletons. This CDR3 region has 14 residues. Trimming cost V 6 bases and J 6 bases, with 19 bases left between them. Germline V gene lookup returns CDR1 SGHRS and CDR2 YFSETQ. The genes are TRBV5-1 and TRBJ2-7, with D unresolved. The sequencing input was blood, either unsorted or a sorted T cell fraction (not recorded which). The sequence was collected from a male donor with ankylosing spondylitis. CDR3 sequence (DNA): TGCGCCAGCAAATCGGTCGGGCCGGAAAGCGAGCAGTACTTC. Its translation: CASKSVGPESEQYF.